These 9 T cell receptor beta chains were sequenced from one sample in a study of Ad26.COV2.S vaccination and SARS-CoV-2 variants. Sequenced by immunoSEQ multiplex PCR; TCRdb stores in-frame clones only, minus some. The table shows under 95,000 clones, with around 82% occurring only once. The sequenced sample was peripheral blood, obtained after recovery from COVID-19. Receptors originate from a human donor who had recovered from COVID-19.

This clone was seen a few times. This chain links TRBV4-3 with TRBJ2-1; TRBD2 agrees at 9 bases. V shed 0 bases and J 8 bases; nucleotides not matched to a gene: 2. Germline V gene lookup returns CDR1 LGHNA and CDR2 YSLEER. The CDR3 is 14 amino acids. CDR3 bases: TGCGCCAGCAGCCAAGAGCGGGAGGGCTATGAGCAGTTCTTC. It is translated as CASSQEREGYEQFF.

Written as DNA, the CDR3 is TGTGCCAGCAGCTTAGCAGGGGGCTATACCGGGGAGCTGTTTTTT. The encoded protein is CASSLAGGYTGELFF. The rearrangement links TRBV7-8 to TRBJ2-2, with TRBD1 matching 7 bases. Germline values: CDR1 SGHVS, CDR2 FQNEAQ. V trimming: 0 bases; J trimming: 5 bases; junction bases outside the gene matches: 3. The CDR3 loop spans 15 amino acids.

This chain uses TRBV24-1 with TRBJ2-1; no reliable D call. The V gene's germline CDR1 is KGHDR and CDR2 SFDVKD. This CDR3 is built from 13 residues. V lost 2 bases and J lost 7, with 8 bases in between. Written as DNA, the CDR3 is TGTGCCACCAGTGATTCGACCGGGAATGAGCAGTTCTTC. Its protein product is CATSDSTGNEQFF.

The V and J genes are TRBV5-1 and TRBJ2-5; 8 bases align to TRBD2. Germline V CDR1 and CDR2: SGHRS, YFSETQ. The V segment lost 0 bases and the J segment 4 bases; nucleotides outside the gene matches: 2. The CDR3 spans 14 residues. In nucleotides, the CDR3 is TGCGCCAGCAGCTTGGGCGGGGGGCGAGAGACCCAGTACTTC. It specifies CASSLGGGRETQYF.

This clone was picked up a small number of times. The chain combines TRBV4-2 with TRBJ2-2; 9 nucleotides agree with TRBD1. The V segment lost 1 base and the J segment 7 bases; nucleotides outside the gene matches: 13. The CDR3 totals 18 residues. The germline gives CDR1 LGHNA, CDR2 YNFKEQ. CDR3 region: CASSQASGGQGQNGELFF. The DNA of the CDR3 is TGTGCCAGCAGCCAAGCATCGGGGGGACAGGGTCAGAACGGGGAGCTGTTTTTT.

The genes are TRBV6-2 or TRBV6-3 and TRBJ1-5; D perhaps matches TRBD1 (6 bases). Germline CDR1 reads MNHEY; CDR2 reads SVGEGT. With 2 bases removed from V and 7 bases from J, the gap between germline ends came to 15 bases. The CDR3 is 15 amino acids. Here the CDR3 reads CASSYGRGREQPQHF. The DNA for the CDR3 is TGTGCCAGCAGTTACGGCAGGGGTAGGGAACAGCCCCAGCATTTT.

The V and J genes are TRBV28 and TRBJ2-3; tentative D call: TRBD2 (6 bases). The germline V gene encodes CDR1 MDHEN and CDR2 SYDVKM. The CDR3 is 14 residues long. Trimming stripped 8 bases from V and 3 bases from J, with 15 bases between. In nucleotides, the CDR3 is TGTGCCAGCTTAGGGGCGGGATCGACAGATACGCAGTATTTT. Translating gives CASLGAGSTDTQYF.

V usage is TRBV7-2 and J usage is TRBJ1-1, with unresolved D. In germline, CDR1 is SGHTA, CDR2 FQGNSA. V was pared by 1 base and J by 2 bases, with 14 bases between. This CDR3 comprises 16 residues. The CDR3 loop reads CASSLDWRGSNTEAFF. CDR3 nucleotide sequence: TGTGCCAGCAGCTTAGATTGGAGAGGGAGTAACACTGAAGCTTTCTTT.

This sequence joins TRBV28 and TRBJ1-2, with D perhaps matching TRBD1 (5 bases). This CDR3 spans 14 amino acids. The ends were cut back, 5 bases at V and 2 bases at J, with 12 bases in the middle. Looked up from germline, CDR1 is MDHEN and CDR2 is SYDVKM. This chain's CDR3 is CASSPPGGNYGYTF. The CDR3 DNA reads as TGTGCCAGCAGTCCGCCCGGGGGGAACTATGGCTACACCTTC.